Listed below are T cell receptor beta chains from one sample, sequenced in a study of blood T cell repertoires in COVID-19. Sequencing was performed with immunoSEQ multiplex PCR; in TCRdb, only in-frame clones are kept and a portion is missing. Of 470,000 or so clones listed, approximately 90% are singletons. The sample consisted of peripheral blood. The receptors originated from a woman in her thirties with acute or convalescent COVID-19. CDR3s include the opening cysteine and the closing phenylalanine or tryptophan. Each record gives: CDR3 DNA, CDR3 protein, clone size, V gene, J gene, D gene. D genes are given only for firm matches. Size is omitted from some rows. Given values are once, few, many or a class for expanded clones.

DNA: TGTGCCAGCAGATCTAGCTTTGAGACCCAGTACTTC
CDR3: CASRSSFETQYF
size: .
V: TRBV12-1
J: TRBJ2-5
D: .

DNA: TGTGCCACCACACTAGGACGGAACACTGAAGCTTTCTTT
CDR3: CATTLGRNTEAFF
size: .
V: TRBV19
J: TRBJ1-1
D: .

DNA: TGTGCCAGCGAAGGTCTAGACGGACAGGGCTACACCTTC
CDR3: CASEGLDGQGYTF
size: .
V: TRBV12-3/TRBV12-4
J: TRBJ1-2
D: .

DNA: TGTGCCAGCACCCGTGGGGGGGGGTATGGCTACACCTTC
CDR3: CASTRGGGYGYTF
size: .
V: TRBV11-2
J: TRBJ1-2
D: .

DNA: TGTGCCAGCAGTTACGGGGCTACCCCTGGGTACAATGAGCAGTTCTTC
CDR3: CASSYGATPGYNEQFF
size: .
V: TRBV6-5
J: TRBJ2-1
D: .

DNA: TGTGCCAGCAGCGGCGGGGGGTACAATGAGCAGTTCTTC
CDR3: CASSGGGYNEQFF
size: .
V: TRBV28
J: TRBJ2-1
D: TRBD2

DNA: TGCGCCAGCAGCTTGGGCCTAGCGGGTCGAGAGCAGTTCTTC
CDR3: CASSLGLAGREQFF
size: .
V: TRBV5-1
J: TRBJ2-1
D: TRBD2

DNA: TGTGCCAGCAGCTCCCGACACAGTGGAGATACGCAGTATTTT
CDR3: CASSSRHSGDTQYF
size: .
V: TRBV11-2
J: TRBJ2-3
D: .

DNA: TGTGCCAGCAGTGCCCGGGACATTCTCTCTGGAAACACCATATATTTT
CDR3: CASSARDILSGNTIYF
size: .
V: TRBV9
J: TRBJ1-3
D: .

DNA: TGCGCCAGCAGCCCCAGGACAGGGATCGAAACAGATACGCAGTATTTT
CDR3: CASSPRTGIETDTQYF
size: .
V: TRBV4-1
J: TRBJ2-3
D: TRBD1

DNA: TGTGCCAGCAGCCAAGATACAGTGGGTAGAAATGAGCAGTTCTTC
CDR3: CASSQDTVGRNEQFF
size: .
V: TRBV3-1/TRBV3-2
J: TRBJ2-1
D: .

DNA: TGCGCCAGCAGCCAAGGGGCTCCGGGACAGGGATTTCAGCCCCAGCATTTT
CDR3: CASSQGAPGQGFQPQHF
size: .
V: TRBV4-1
J: TRBJ1-5
D: TRBD1

DNA: TGTGCCTGGAGTCTCCGGGACAGGGCCAACGTCCTGACTTTC
CDR3: CAWSLRDRANVLTF
size: .
V: TRBV30
J: TRBJ2-6
D: .

DNA: TGTGCCAGCAGCCAACAGGGGAGGAAACTGTTTTTT
CDR3: CASSQQGRKLFF
size: .
V: TRBV28
J: TRBJ1-4
D: TRBD1

DNA: TGCGCCAGCAGCCAAGGACTAGCGGGTCGCACAGATACGCAGTATTTT
CDR3: CASSQGLAGRTDTQYF
size: .
V: TRBV4-1
J: TRBJ2-3
D: TRBD2

DNA: TGTGCCAGCAGCTCATGGACTGTCTTCGCTAGAACAGATACGCAGTATTTT
CDR3: CASSSWTVFARTDTQYF
size: few
V: TRBV5-6
J: TRBJ2-3
D: .

DNA: TGTGCCAGCAGTTTACGAACAGGGGGTCCGAACTATGGCTACACCTTC
CDR3: CASSLRTGGPNYGYTF
size: .
V: TRBV6-5
J: TRBJ1-2
D: TRBD1

DNA: TGTGCCAGCAGCTTAGCACATCGCACCGGGGAGCTGTTTTTT
CDR3: CASSLAHRTGELFF
size: once
V: TRBV7-7
J: TRBJ2-2
D: .

DNA: TGTGCCAGCAGCCCGAGACAGGTCCCCTCCGGAAACACCATATATTTT
CDR3: CASSPRQVPSGNTIYF
size: .
V: TRBV11-2
J: TRBJ1-3
D: .

DNA: TGTGCCAGCAGCCGACGGGATAATGAAAAACTGTTTTTT
CDR3: CASSRRDNEKLFF
size: once
V: TRBV6-5
J: TRBJ1-4
D: .

DNA: TGTGCCAGCAGCCAATTAAACAGGAACTATGAGCAGTTCTTC
CDR3: CASSQLNRNYEQFF
size: .
V: TRBV3-1/TRBV3-2
J: TRBJ2-1
D: .

DNA: TGTGCCAGCAGCTTAAGGGAGGTGGATACGCAGTATTTT
CDR3: CASSLREVDTQYF
size: .
V: TRBV7-9
J: TRBJ2-3
D: .

DNA: TGTGCCAGCAGCCTCGACAGGGAACACTATGGCTACACCTTC
CDR3: CASSLDREHYGYTF
size: .
V: TRBV5-6
J: TRBJ1-2
D: TRBD1

DNA: TGTGCCAGCAGCTCGAATCGGGACACAAGGATGGATGGCTACACCTTC
CDR3: CASSSNRDTRMDGYTF
size: .
V: TRBV7-9
J: TRBJ1-2
D: .

DNA: TGTGCCAGCAGCTTGTTCAGCGGGGGTCCCGGGGAGCTGTTTTTT
CDR3: CASSLFSGGPGELFF
size: .
V: TRBV5-6
J: TRBJ2-2
D: TRBD2

DNA: TGTGCCAGCAGCCCTGGGGAAATTGGGACTAGCGAGCAGTACTTC
CDR3: CASSPGEIGTSEQYF
size: .
V: TRBV14
J: TRBJ2-7
D: TRBD2

DNA: TGTGCCAGCAGCCCTCGGACAGATATCATGAACACTGAAGCTTTCTTT
CDR3: CASSPRTDIMNTEAFF
size: .
V: TRBV9
J: TRBJ1-1
D: .

DNA: TGCGCCAGCAGCCAGCAACAGGGGCGGTCGTTCTATGGCTACACCTTC
CDR3: CASSQQQGRSFYGYTF
size: once
V: TRBV4-1
J: TRBJ1-2
D: TRBD1

DNA: TGTGCCAGCAGCCCGGACGGCAAAGGGGGTGGAAAACTGTTTTTT
CDR3: CASSPDGKGGGKLFF
size: .
V: TRBV5-4
J: TRBJ1-4
D: .

DNA: TGTGCCAGCAGTTTACAGGGGGGATATGGTACTGAAGCTTTCTTT
CDR3: CASSLQGGYGTEAFF
size: .
V: TRBV28
J: TRBJ1-1
D: TRBD1

DNA: TGTGCCAGCAGTTACTCGGGGACAGGGGGCTCCTATGGCTACACCTTC
CDR3: CASSYSGTGGSYGYTF
size: .
V: TRBV6-5
J: TRBJ1-2
D: TRBD1

DNA: TGCAGTGCTAGTGGTTTAATAGCGGGGGACTACAGCACAGATACGCAGTATTTT
CDR3: CSASGLIAGDYSTDTQYF
size: .
V: TRBV20-1
J: TRBJ2-3
D: TRBD2

DNA: TGCGCCAGCGCGAGTCCCAAATCCTACGAGCAGTACTTC
CDR3: CASASPKSYEQYF
size: .
V: TRBV4-1
J: TRBJ2-7
D: .

DNA: TGTGCCAGCAGCCCTAGCGGGGGGCCAGGGTTCTTC
CDR3: CASSPSGGPGFF
size: .
V: TRBV7-3
J: TRBJ2-1
D: TRBD2

DNA: TGTGCCACCAGTGATAGCGGACAGGGGCCCTACTACGAGCAGTACTTC
CDR3: CATSDSGQGPYYEQYF
size: .
V: TRBV24-1
J: TRBJ2-7
D: TRBD1

DNA: TGTGCCAGCAGCAGGGGATATGGCACAGATACGCAGTATTTT
CDR3: CASSRGYGTDTQYF
size: .
V: TRBV9
J: TRBJ2-3
D: .

DNA: TGTGCCAGCGGACTCCTTTATTCACCCCTCCACTTT
CDR3: CASGLLYSPLHF
size: .
V: TRBV6-5
J: TRBJ1-6
D: .

DNA: TGTGCCAGCAGCCTCCAGTGGGGGCCCTACGAGCAGTACTTC
CDR3: CASSLQWGPYEQYF
size: once
V: TRBV3-1/TRBV3-2
J: TRBJ2-7
D: .

DNA: TGTGCCATCAGTGCCGGACAGTACACCGGGGAGCTGTTTTTT
CDR3: CAISAGQYTGELFF
size: .
V: TRBV10-3
J: TRBJ2-2
D: .

DNA: TGTGCCAGCAGACCCCAAAGCGATCAGCCCCAGCATTTT
CDR3: CASRPQSDQPQHF
size: .
V: TRBV28
J: TRBJ1-5
D: .

DNA: TGTGCCACCAGCAGATCGACAGGGACTGGAAACACCATATATTTT
CDR3: CATSRSTGTGNTIYF
size: .
V: TRBV15
J: TRBJ1-3
D: TRBD1

DNA: TGTGCCAGCTCACCAAGGGACAGCGACACCGGGGAGCTGTTTTTT
CDR3: CASSPRDSDTGELFF
size: once
V: TRBV18
J: TRBJ2-2
D: TRBD1

DNA: TGTGCCAGCAGAAATGGGGACAGGGGGTATGGCTACACCTTC
CDR3: CASRNGDRGYGYTF
size: .
V: TRBV2
J: TRBJ1-2
D: TRBD1

DNA: TGTGCCAGCCTCGGGGGAGGGACACAACCCTACGAGCAGTACTTC
CDR3: CASLGGGTQPYEQYF
size: .
V: TRBV2
J: TRBJ2-7
D: .

DNA: TGTGCCAGTAGTATAGACGCGGGAGGGACTGGAAACACCATATATTTT
CDR3: CASSIDAGGTGNTIYF
size: .
V: TRBV19
J: TRBJ1-3
D: .

DNA: TGTGCCAGCAGTTTAGGGACAACCTTAAATGAAAAACTGTTTTTT
CDR3: CASSLGTTLNEKLFF
size: once
V: TRBV28
J: TRBJ1-4
D: .

DNA: TGTGCCAGCCGGGACAGGGGCTCTTACGAGCAGTACTTC
CDR3: CASRDRGSYEQYF
size: .
V: TRBV11-2
J: TRBJ2-7
D: TRBD1

DNA: TGTGCCAGCAGCGCCACGGGACTAGCGGGCGGAAATGAGCAGTTCTTC
CDR3: CASSATGLAGGNEQFF
size: .
V: TRBV7-3
J: TRBJ2-1
D: TRBD2

DNA: TGTGCCTTGACAGGGCCTAATGAAAAACTGTTTTTT
CDR3: CALTGPNEKLFF
size: .
V: TRBV30
J: TRBJ1-4
D: TRBD1

DNA: TGTGCCAGTAGGGGTAGACAGATTGCAGATACGCAGTATTTT
CDR3: CASRGRQIADTQYF
size: .
V: TRBV19
J: TRBJ2-3
D: .

DNA: TGTGCCAGCAGCCTGCGGATTGCCTACACCTTC
CDR3: CASSLRIAYTF
size: .
V: TRBV5-6
J: TRBJ1-2
D: .

DNA: TGTGCCAGCTCGGCCGACAGGGAGAGGACTGAAGCTTTCTTT
CDR3: CASSADRERTEAFF
size: once
V: TRBV18
J: TRBJ1-1
D: TRBD1